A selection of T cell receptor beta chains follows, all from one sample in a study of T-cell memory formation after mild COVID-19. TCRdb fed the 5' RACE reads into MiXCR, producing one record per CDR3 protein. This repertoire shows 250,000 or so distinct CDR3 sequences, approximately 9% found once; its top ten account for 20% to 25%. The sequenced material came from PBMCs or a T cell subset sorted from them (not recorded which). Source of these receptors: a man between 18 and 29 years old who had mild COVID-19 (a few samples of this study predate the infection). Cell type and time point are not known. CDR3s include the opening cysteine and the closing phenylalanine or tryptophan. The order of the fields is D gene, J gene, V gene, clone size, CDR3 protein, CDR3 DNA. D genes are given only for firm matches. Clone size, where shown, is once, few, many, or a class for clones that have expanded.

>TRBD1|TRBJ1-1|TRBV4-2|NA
CASSETGDTEAFF
TGTGCCAGCAGCGAGACAGGGGATACTGAAGCTTTCTTT
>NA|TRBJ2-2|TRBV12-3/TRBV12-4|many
CASSFHGELFF
TGTGCCAGCAGTTTCCACGGGGAGCTGTTTTTT
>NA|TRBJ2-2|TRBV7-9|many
CASSFQHGWTGELFF
TGTGCCAGCAGCTTTCAGCATGGGTGGACCGGGGAGCTGTTTTTT
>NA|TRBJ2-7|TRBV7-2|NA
CASSLTHEQYF
TGTGCCAGCAGCTTAACCCACGAGCAGTACTTC
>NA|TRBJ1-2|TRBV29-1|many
CSVERGIENYGYTF
TGCAGCGTTGAGAGAGGTATTGAAAACTATGGCTACACCTTC
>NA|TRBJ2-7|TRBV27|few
CASSTGGRSYEQYF
TGTGCCAGCAGTACGGGGGGCCGTTCCTACGAGCAGTACTTC
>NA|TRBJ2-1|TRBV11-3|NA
CASSRRSSSYNEQFF
TGTGCCAGCAGCCGTAGGTCGAGCTCCTACAATGAGCAGTTCTTC
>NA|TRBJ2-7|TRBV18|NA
CASSPGHGPSYEQYF
TGTGCCAGCTCACCCGGACACGGACCATCCTACGAGCAGTACTTC
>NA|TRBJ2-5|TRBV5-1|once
CASSLAPRLQDTQYF
TGCGCCAGCAGCTTGGCCCCCCGGCTCCAAGATACCCAGTACTTC
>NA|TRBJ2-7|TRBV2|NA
CASSELRGKQYF
TGTGCCAGCAGTGAACTTAGGGGCAAGCAGTACTTC
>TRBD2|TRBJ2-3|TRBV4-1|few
CASSLSPSGGPDTQYF
TGCGCCAGCAGCCTTTCCCCTAGCGGGGGGCCAGATACGCAGTATTTT
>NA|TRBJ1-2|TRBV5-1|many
CASSSSGGYTF
TGCGCCAGCAGCTCATCGGGTGGCTACACCTTC
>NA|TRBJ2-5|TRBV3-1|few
CASSQWRETQYF
TGTGCCAGCAGCCAATGGCGGGAGACCCAGTACTTC
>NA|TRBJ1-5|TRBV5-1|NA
CASNLAGVIYSNQPQHF
TGCGCCAGCAACTTGGCCGGGGTAATATATAGCAATCAGCCCCAGCATTTT
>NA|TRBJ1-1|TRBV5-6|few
CASSLNRAGTEAFF
TGTGCCAGCAGCCTGAACAGGGCCGGCACTGAAGCTTTCTTT
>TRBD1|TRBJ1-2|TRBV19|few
CASGDRGNGYTF
TGTGCCAGTGGTGACAGGGGAAATGGCTACACCTTC
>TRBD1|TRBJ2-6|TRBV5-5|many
CASSFTGGPGANVLTF
TGTGCCAGCAGTTTTACAGGGGGGCCTGGGGCCAACGTCCTGACTTTC
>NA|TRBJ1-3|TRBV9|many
CASSPFEGSSGNTIYF
TGTGCCAGCAGCCCATTCGAGGGGAGCTCTGGAAACACCATATATTTT
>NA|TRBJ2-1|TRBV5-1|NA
CASSLETRPGDGEQFF
TGCGCCAGCAGCTTGGAAACGAGGCCAGGGGATGGTGAGCAGTTCTTC
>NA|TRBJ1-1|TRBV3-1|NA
CASSPGQLLNTEAFF
TGTGCCAGCAGCCCCGGACAGCTCTTGAACACTGAAGCTTTCTTT
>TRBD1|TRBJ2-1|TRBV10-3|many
CAISPRGQDYEQFF
TGTGCCATCAGTCCAAGGGGGCAAGACTATGAGCAGTTCTTC
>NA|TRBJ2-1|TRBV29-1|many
CSVGLASHNEQFF
TGCAGCGTTGGGCTAGCGTCCCACAATGAGCAGTTCTTC
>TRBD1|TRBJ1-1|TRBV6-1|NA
CASRSTGPNTEAFF
TGTGCCAGTCGATCGACAGGGCCAAACACTGAAGCTTTCTTT
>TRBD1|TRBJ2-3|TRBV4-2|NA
CASSRTDRSSSTDTQYF
TGTGCCAGCAGCCGCACGGACAGGTCATCTAGCACAGATACGCAGTATTTT
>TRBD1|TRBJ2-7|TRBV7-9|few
CASSLKGQGVHEQYF
TGTGCCAGCAGCCTTAAGGGACAGGGGGTCCACGAGCAGTACTTC
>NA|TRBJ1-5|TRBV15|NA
CATSPQGGDNQPQHF
TGTGCCACCAGTCCACAAGGTGGGGACAATCAGCCCCAGCATTTT
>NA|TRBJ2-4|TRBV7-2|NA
CASSSDSLAKNIQYF
TGTGCCAGCAGCTCCGACAGCCTAGCCAAAAACATTCAGTACTTC
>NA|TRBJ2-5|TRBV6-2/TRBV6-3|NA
CASRSIASYPQETQYF
TGTGCCAGCAGGAGTATAGCTAGTTACCCCCAAGAGACCCAGTACTTC
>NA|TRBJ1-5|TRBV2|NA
CASGTGTQPQHF
TGTGCCAGCGGTACAGGGACCCAGCCCCAGCATTTT
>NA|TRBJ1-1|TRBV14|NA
CASSPNSGGTEAFF
TGTGCCAGCAGCCCCAATTCCGGGGGCACTGAAGCTTTCTTT
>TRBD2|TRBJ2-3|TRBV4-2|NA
CASSQMGTSGVTDTQYF
TGTGCCAGCAGCCAGATGGGGACTAGCGGGGTGACAGATACGCAGTATTTT
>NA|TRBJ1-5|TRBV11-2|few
CASSLTLNQPQHF
TGTGCCAGCAGCTTAACCCTAAATCAGCCCCAGCATTTT
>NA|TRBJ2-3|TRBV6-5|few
CASKPTGLLTDTQYF
TGTGCCAGCAAACCAACAGGACTACTCACAGATACGCAGTATTTT
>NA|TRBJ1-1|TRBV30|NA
CAWKFTEAFF
TGTGCCTGGAAGTTCACTGAAGCTTTCTTT
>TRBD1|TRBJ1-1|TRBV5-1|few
CASSLVTGGFTEAFF
TGCGCCAGCAGCTTGGTGACAGGGGGCTTCACTGAAGCTTTCTTT
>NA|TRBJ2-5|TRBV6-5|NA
CASSPQGGEQETQYF
TGTGCCAGCAGCCCACAGGGAGGGGAACAAGAGACCCAGTACTTC
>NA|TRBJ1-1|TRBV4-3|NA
CASSQGAGMNTEAFF
TGCGCCAGCAGCCAAGGCGCGGGAATGAACACTGAAGCTTTCTTT
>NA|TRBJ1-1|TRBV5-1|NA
CASSLEWGAEAFF
TGCGCCAGCAGCTTGGAATGGGGGGCTGAAGCTTTCTTT
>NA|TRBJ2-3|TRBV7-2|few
CASSLPITDTQYF
TGTGCCAGCAGCTTACCCATCACAGATACGCAGTATTTT
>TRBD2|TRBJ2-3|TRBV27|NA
CASSLGGGADTQYF
TGTGCCAGCAGTTTAGGCGGGGGGGCAGATACGCAGTATTTT
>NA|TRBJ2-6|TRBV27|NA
CASRHPGANVLTF
TGTGCCAGCAGACATCCTGGGGCCAACGTCCTGACTTTC
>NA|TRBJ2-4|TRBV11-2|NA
CASSVEQGSIQYF
TGTGCCAGCAGCGTCGAACAGGGTAGCATTCAGTACTTC
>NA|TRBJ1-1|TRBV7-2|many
CASSLERRGGTEAFF
TGTGCCAGCAGCTTAGAGCGGAGAGGCGGCACTGAAGCTTTCTTT
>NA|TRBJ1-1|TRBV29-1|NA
CSVETGFTEAFF
TGCAGCGTTGAAACAGGGTTCACTGAAGCTTTCTTT
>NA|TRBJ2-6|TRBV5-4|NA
CASSAPPGTATTPGANVLTF
TGTGCCAGCAGCGCACCACCCGGGACTGCTACAACTCCTGGGGCCAACGTCCTGACTTTC
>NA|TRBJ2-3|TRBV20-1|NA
CSARVGANADTQYF
TGCAGTGCTAGAGTGGGGGCCAACGCAGATACGCAGTATTTT
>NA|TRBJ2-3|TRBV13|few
CASSIMNTDTQYF
TGTGCCAGCAGCATAATGAACACAGATACGCAGTATTTT
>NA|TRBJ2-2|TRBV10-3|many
CAITRGFRGDTGELFF
TGTGCCATCACTAGGGGCTTCAGGGGCGACACCGGGGAGCTGTTTTTT
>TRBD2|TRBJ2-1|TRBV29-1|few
CSVVTGLAGATYNEQFF
TGCAGCGTTGTCACGGGACTAGCGGGGGCAACCTACAATGAGCAGTTCTTC
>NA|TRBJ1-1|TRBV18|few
CASSAMLGNTEAFF
TGTGCCAGCTCAGCTATGCTGGGGAACACTGAAGCTTTCTTT
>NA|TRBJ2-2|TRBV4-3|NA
CASSQEWRGTGELFF
TGCGCCAGCAGCCAAGAATGGAGGGGCACCGGGGAGCTGTTTTTT
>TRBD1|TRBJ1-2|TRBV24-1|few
CATSPGQGASGYTF
TGTGCCACCAGCCCGGGACAGGGGGCGTCTGGCTACACCTTC
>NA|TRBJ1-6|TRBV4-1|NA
CASSQDPGQTSLHF
TGCGCCAGCAGCCAAGATCCAGGGCAAACGTCCCTCCACTTT
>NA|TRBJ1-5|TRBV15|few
CATSFGNSNQPQHF
TGTGCCACCAGCTTCGGGAACAGCAATCAGCCCCAGCATTTT
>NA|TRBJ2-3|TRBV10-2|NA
CASTEIGTDTQYF
TGCGCCAGCACGGAGATCGGCACAGATACGCAGTATTTT
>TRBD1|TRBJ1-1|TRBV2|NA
CASSLGQINTEAFF
TGTGCCAGCAGTTTGGGACAGATAAACACTGAAGCTTTCTTT